The text below deals with one T cell receptor (beta chain). The sample holds other DNA sequences that translate to the same CDR3. The record originates from a study of blood T cell repertoires in COVID-19. V was shortened by 5 bases and J by 2 bases, with 6 bases between the two germline ends. Germline V gene data show CDR1 as MDHEN and CDR2 as SYDVKM. CDR3 length: 12 residues. Under the authors' procedure: Reference gene primer amplification in the assay estimated nucleated cell counts. Assay used: immunoSEQ multiplex PCR; TCRdb lists only in-frame clones, some missing. The V and J calls and clone size were taken over from that table, and D and trimming were inferred from the DNA. This table holds 150,000 to 200,000 clones, approximately 90% found once.

Specimen: peripheral blood. The sequence was collected from a man aged 25-45 years with COVID-19, enrolled during active disease. J is TRBJ1-2 and V is TRBV28, with D unclear. The CDR3 sequence: CASSLRNYGYTF. CDR3 coding DNA: TGTGCCAGCAGTCTTCGGAACTATGGCTACACCTTC.